This TCR beta chain stems from a study of blood T cells in healthy people across ages. Details on this clonotype: The target antigen is unknown.

Study-level points and caveats: Older individuals had lower TCR beta diversity per million T cells (the decline was roughly linear).

A sample-barcoded 5' primer and a J-beta primer mix were used in a second PCR of about 7 to 11 cycles. One entry per CDR3 protein results from TCRdb running MiXCR on the 5' RACE reads. Seen here are approximately 760,000 distinct CDR3 sequences, around 25% observed once, and the top ten hold roughly a tenth. Trimming left V 6 bases short and J 1 base short, with 18 bases between. Per the germline V gene, CDR1 is MGHRA and CDR2 is YSYEKL. This CDR3 has 16 residues. The study recruited healthy Caucasian donors from Russia who were aged about 6 to 90. The amount of total RNA extracted per sample was at least 6 micrograms. These records were also assigned to another study, of T cells of mothers and their children. As that report states: Related mother and child pairs showed slightly greater overlap (not significant) than unrelated pairs did.

This receptor was obtained from a boy aged 10-17 years in good health. This chain joins TRBV4-1 and TRBJ1-1; maybe TRBD1 (5 bases). The sequencing input was blood. The CDR3 DNA sequence: TGCGCCAGCAGGCAATCAATGAGGGGCCCGAACACTGAAGCTTTCTTT. Amino acid sequence: CASRQSMRGPNTEAFF.